These 10 T cell receptor beta chains came from one sample sequenced in a study of response to subunit inactivated influenza vaccine. TCRdb fed the RT-PCR reads into MiXCR, producing one record per CDR3 protein. The table includes 710,000 or so distinct CDR3 sequences, approximately 15% detected once. This sample comprised PBMCs from blood, obtained 11 to 12 days after vaccination. The receptors were sampled from a man in his fifties who received an inactivated influenza vaccine.

This clonotype was counted between two and nine times. The chain combines TRBV28 with TRBJ2-5; TRBD1 matches at 8 bases. The CDR3 sequence is 15 residues long. CDR1 and CDR2 from the germline V gene are MDHEN and SYDVKM. The junction had 10 bases not matched to a gene; V was cut back by 5 bases and J by 5 bases. The chain's CDR3 is CASSLPSGGRETQYF. Written as DNA, the CDR3 is TGTGCCAGCAGTCTCCCTTCAGGGGGCCGGGAGACCCAGTACTTC.

The rearrangement links TRBV6-6 to TRBJ2-1; D gene ambiguous. Trimming pared 0 bases from V and 10 bases from J, leaving 10 bases between. This CDR3 comprises 13 residues. From germline, CDR1 is MNHNY and CDR2 SVGAGI (reference sequence). The CDR3 bases are TGTGCCAGCAGTTACTCGTTCGGGTACGAGCAGTTCTTC. The encoded protein is CASSYSFGYEQFF.

V is TRBV7-9 and J is TRBJ2-1, with 14 positions matching TRBD2. Germline V gives CDR1 SEHNR, CDR2 FQNEAQ (reference sequence). V was pared by 4 bases and J by 9 bases, with 8 bases of the junction left unmatched. This CDR3 spans 16 amino acids. CDR3 DNA sequence: TGTGCCAGCAGCTCAGACGGGACTAGCGGGAGATTTGAGCAGTTCTTC. Translation gives CASSSDGTSGRFEQFF. The full variable domain, its missing parts supplied by reference TRBV7-9 and TRBJ2-1, is DTGVSQNPRHKITKRGQNVTFRCDPISEHNRLYWYRQTLGQGPEFLTYFQNEAQLEKSRLLSDRFSAERPKGSFSTLEIQRTEQGDSAMYLCASSSDGTSGRFEQFFGPGTRLTVL.

This clonotype was recorded a few times. This rearrangement joins TRBV4-1 to TRBJ1-5; no definite D call. The CDR3 extends over 15 amino acids. The V end lost 0 bases, the J end lost 5 bases, and 11 bases lay between the germline ends. Germline V CDR1 and CDR2: MGHRA, YSYEKL. CDR3 coding DNA: TGCGCCAGCAGCCAAGATCGAGCAGCCTATCAGCCCCAGCATTTT. This gives the protein CASSQDRAAYQPQHF.

The CDR3 loop is CASSATGARGTQYF. The CDR3 DNA sequence: TGTGCCAGCAGCGCTACAGGGGCGAGGGGGACCCAGTACTTC. The rearrangement links TRBV7-8 to TRBJ2-5; TRBD1 agrees at 7 bases. The length of the CDR3 is 14 residues. Germline CDR1 SGHVS, CDR2 FQNEAQ. The junction had 10 bases not matched to a gene; V was cut back by 5 bases and J by 7 bases. Based on the CDR3 plus reference TRBV7-8 and TRBJ2-5, the full variable domain is GAGVSQSPRYKVAKRGQDVALRCDPISGHVSLFWYQQALGQGPEFLTYFQNEAQLDKSGLPSDRFFAERPEGSVSTLKIQRTQQEDSAVYLCASSATGARGTQYFGPGTRLLVL.

The chain recombines TRBV20-1 with TRBJ2-1; a weak D match, TRBD1 (6 bases). The CDR3 is 15 amino acids. The V and J ends lost 4 bases and 2 bases respectively, with 15 bases between them. Germline V lookup: CDR1 DFQATT, CDR2 SNEGSKA (reference sequence). CDR3 coding DNA: TGCAGTGCTACGTCTTACAGGGCGGCCTACAATGAGCAGTTCTTC. Amino acid sequence: CSATSYRAAYNEQFF.

The CDR3 loop reads CASSYPSVQPQHF. The CDR3 DNA is TGTGCCAGCAGTTACCCGTCCGTTCAGCCCCAGCATTTT. This chain links TRBV6-2 or TRBV6-3 with TRBJ1-5; D remains ambiguous. Per the germline V gene, CDR1 is MNHEY and CDR2 is SVGEGT. Trimming removed 2 bases from V and 6 bases from J, with 8 bases in between. The CDR3 is 13 residues long.

The chain has TRBV27 and TRBJ1-1; possibly TRBD1 for D (5 bases). The CDR3 length is 14 residues. Germline CDR1 and CDR2: MNHEY and SMNVEV (reference sequence). V was trimmed by 8 bases and J by 3 bases, leaving 16 bases between them. CDR3 bases: TGTGCCAGCGTACTCTGGGCAGGGCACACTGAAGCTTTCTTT. This sequence encodes CASVLWAGHTEAFF.

In this sample, this clonotype turned up a few times. The chain carries TRBV6-5 and TRBJ2-6, with D possibly being TRBD1 (5 bases). Germline CDR1 and CDR2: MNHEY and SVGAGI. Trimming cost V 3 bases and J 4 bases, with 13 bases left between them. The length of the CDR3 is 16 residues. CDR3 bases: TGTGCCAGCAGTTATACAAGGGGTTCAGGGGCCAACGTCCTGACTTTC. This gives the protein CASSYTRGSGANVLTF.

This clonotype was found many times. The chain recombines TRBV5-1 with TRBJ2-2, with 10 bases fitting TRBD1. Germline lookup yields CDR1 SGHRS and CDR2 YFSETQ. The junction had 8 bases not matched to a gene; V was cut back by 5 bases and J by 7 bases. CDR3 length: 15 amino acids. The CDR3 DNA reads as TGCGCCAGCAGAATCCGACAGGGGGCGATCGGGGAGCTGTTTTTT. It translates to CASRIRQGAIGELFF.